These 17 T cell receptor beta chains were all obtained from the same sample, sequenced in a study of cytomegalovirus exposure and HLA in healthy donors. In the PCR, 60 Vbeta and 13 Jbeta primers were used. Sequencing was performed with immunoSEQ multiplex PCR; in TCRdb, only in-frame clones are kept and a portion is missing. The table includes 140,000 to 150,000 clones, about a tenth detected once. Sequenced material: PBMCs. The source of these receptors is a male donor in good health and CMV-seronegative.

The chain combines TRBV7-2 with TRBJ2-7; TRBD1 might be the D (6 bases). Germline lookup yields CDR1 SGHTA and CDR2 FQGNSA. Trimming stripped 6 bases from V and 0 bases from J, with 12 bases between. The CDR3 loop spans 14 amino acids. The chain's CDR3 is CASSWTVSSYEQYF. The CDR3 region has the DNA TGTGCCAGCAGTTGGACAGTCAGCTCCTACGAGCAGTACTTC.

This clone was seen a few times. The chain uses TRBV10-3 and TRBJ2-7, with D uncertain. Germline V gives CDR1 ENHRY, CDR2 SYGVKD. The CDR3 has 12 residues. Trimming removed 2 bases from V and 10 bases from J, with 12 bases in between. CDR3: CAISESWSLQYF. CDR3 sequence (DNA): TGTGCCATCAGTGAGAGTTGGAGTCTACAGTACTTC.

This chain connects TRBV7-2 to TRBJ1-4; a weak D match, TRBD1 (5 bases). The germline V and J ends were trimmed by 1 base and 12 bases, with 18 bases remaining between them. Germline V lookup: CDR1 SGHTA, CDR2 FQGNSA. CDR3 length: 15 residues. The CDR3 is CASSLEGTAPGELFF. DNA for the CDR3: TGTGCCAGCAGCTTAGAAGGGACGGCCCCGGGGGAACTGTTTTTT.

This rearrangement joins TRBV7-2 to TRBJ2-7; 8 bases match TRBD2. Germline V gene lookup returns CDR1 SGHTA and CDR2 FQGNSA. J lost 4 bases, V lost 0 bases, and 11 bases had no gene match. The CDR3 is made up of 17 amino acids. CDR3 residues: CASSLARRGAFQYEQYF. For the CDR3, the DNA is TGTGCCAGCAGCTTAGCGCGGCGGGGGGCGTTTCAGTACGAGCAGTACTTC.

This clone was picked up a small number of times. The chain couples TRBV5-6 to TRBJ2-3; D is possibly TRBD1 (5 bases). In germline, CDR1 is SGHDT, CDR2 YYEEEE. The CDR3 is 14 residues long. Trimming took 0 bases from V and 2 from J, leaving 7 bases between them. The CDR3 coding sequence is TGTGCCAGCAGCTTGGACAGGAACACAGATACGCAGTATTTT. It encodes CASSLDRNTDTQYF.

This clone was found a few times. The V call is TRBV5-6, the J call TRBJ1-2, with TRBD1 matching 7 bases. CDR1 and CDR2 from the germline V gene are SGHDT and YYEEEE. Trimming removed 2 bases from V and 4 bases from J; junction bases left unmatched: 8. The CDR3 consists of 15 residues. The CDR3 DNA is TGTGCCAGCAGCTTAAACCCAGGGGACAGCTATGGCTACACCTTC. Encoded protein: CASSLNPGDSYGYTF.

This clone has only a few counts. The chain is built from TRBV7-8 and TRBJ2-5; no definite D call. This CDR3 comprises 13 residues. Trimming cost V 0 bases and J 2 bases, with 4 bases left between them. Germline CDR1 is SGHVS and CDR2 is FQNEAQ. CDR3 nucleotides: TGTGCCAGCAGCTTAGCCCGGCAAGAGACCCAGTACTTC. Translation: CASSLARQETQYF. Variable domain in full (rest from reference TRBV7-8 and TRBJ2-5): GAGVSQSPRYKVAKRGQDVALRCDPISGHVSLFWYQQALGQGPEFLTYFQNEAQLDKSGLPSDRFFAERPEGSVSTLKIQRTQQEDSAVYLCASSLARQETQYFGPGTRLLVL.

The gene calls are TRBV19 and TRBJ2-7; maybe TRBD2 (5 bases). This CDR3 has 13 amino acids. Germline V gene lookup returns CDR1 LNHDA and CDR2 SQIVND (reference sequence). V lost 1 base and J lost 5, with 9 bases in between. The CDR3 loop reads CASSIGGFNEQYF. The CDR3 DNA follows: TGTGCCAGTAGTATAGGCGGGTTCAACGAGCAGTACTTC.

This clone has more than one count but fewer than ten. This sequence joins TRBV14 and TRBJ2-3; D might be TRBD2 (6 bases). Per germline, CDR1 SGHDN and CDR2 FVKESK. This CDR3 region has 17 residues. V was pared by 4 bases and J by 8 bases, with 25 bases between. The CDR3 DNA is TGTGCCAGCAGCCGACCGCAGGAGCCGGGGGTTGGGTGTACGCAGTATTTT. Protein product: CASSRPQEPGVGCTQYF.

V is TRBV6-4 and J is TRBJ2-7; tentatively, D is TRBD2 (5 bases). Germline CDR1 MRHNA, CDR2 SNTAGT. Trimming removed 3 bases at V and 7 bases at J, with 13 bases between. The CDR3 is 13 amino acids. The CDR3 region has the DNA TGTGCCAGCAGTGAATATGCTACGGGGGAGCAGTACTTC. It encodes CASSEYATGEQYF.

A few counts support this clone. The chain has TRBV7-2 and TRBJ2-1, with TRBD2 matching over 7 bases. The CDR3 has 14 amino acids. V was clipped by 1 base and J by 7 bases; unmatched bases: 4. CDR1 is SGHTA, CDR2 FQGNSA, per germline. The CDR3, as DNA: TGTGCCAGCAGCTTAGTTGCGGGAGAAAATGAGCAGTTCTTC. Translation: CASSLVAGENEQFF.

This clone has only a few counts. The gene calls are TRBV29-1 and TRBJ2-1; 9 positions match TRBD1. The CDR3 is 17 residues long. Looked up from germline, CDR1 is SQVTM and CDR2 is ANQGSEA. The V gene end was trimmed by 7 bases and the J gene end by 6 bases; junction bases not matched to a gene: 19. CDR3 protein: CSAPVANRDRVANEQFF. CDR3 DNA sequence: TGCAGCGCCCCTGTCGCAAACCGGGACAGGGTAGCCAATGAGCAGTTCTTC.

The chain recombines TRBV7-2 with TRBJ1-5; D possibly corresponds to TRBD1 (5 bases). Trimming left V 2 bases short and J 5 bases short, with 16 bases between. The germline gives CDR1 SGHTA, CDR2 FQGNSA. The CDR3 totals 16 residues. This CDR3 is CASSLYGPGVDQPQHF. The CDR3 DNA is TGTGCCAGCAGCTTATATGGGCCGGGGGTCGATCAGCCCCAGCATTTT.

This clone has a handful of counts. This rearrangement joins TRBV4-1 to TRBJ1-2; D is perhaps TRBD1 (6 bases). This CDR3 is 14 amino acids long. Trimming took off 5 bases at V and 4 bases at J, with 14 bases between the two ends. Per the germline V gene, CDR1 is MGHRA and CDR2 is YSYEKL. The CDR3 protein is CASSADSRSYGYTF. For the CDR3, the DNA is TGCGCCAGCAGCGCGGACAGCCGAAGCTATGGCTACACCTTC.

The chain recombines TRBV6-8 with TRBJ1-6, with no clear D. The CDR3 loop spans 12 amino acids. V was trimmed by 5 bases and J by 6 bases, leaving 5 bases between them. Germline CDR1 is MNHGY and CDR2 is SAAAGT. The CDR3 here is CASSRGNSPLHF. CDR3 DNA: TGTGCCAGCAGTCGGGGTAATTCACCCCTCCACTTT.

The DNA of the CDR3 is TGTGCCAGCAGCCCTATAACAGGGGGTATCACCGGGGAGCTGTTTTTT. Amino acids: CASSPITGGITGELFF. V usage is TRBV11-2 and J usage is TRBJ2-2; TRBD1 matches 8 bases. The CDR3 totals 16 residues. Trimming took 5 bases from V and 4 from J; bases not matched to a gene: 9. Germline CDR1 is SGHAT and CDR2 is FQNNGV.

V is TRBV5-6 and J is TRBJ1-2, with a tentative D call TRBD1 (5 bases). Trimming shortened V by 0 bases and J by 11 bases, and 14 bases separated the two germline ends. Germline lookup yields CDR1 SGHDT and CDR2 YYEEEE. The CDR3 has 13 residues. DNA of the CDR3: TGTGCCAGCAGCTTGGGGCAGGGATCCGGGTACACCTTC. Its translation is CASSLGQGSGYTF.